Presented here are 9 T cell receptor beta chains from one specimen sequenced in a study of blood T cell repertoires in COVID-19. Here immunoSEQ multiplex PCR was the method, and the copy in TCRdb shows in-frame clones only, minus some. The table has some 140,000 clones, more than 75% seen once; the top ten hold approximately 10%. Sequencing was carried out using peripheral blood. Source of these receptors: a man in his 60s who had recovered from COVID-19.

The chain couples TRBV3-1 (or the pseudogene TRBV3-2) to TRBJ2-1, with a tentative D call TRBD1 (6 bases). This CDR3 spans 14 amino acids. Germline-derived CDR1 and CDR2 are LGHDT and YNNKEL (reference sequence). V was pared by 7 bases and J by 5 bases, with 15 bases between. The CDR3 DNA reads TGTGCCAGCACCCGCTCGGCAGGGGACAATGAGCAGTTCTTC. Translating it yields CASTRSAGDNEQFF.

In this sample, this clone turned up a few times. The chain couples TRBV12-3 or TRBV12-4 to TRBJ1-1, with 8 bases fitting TRBD1. Trimming removed 5 bases from V and 10 bases from J; junction bases left unmatched: 9. This CDR3 comprises 13 residues. DNA for the CDR3: TGTGCCAGCAGTCCCGAATGGACAGGGAGAGCTTTCTTT. Its protein product is CASSPEWTGRAFF.

J is TRBJ1-3 and V is TRBV18; D ambiguous. Trimming took 2 bases from V and 4 from J, leaving 12 bases between them. This CDR3 is 15 amino acids long. Germline V gives CDR1 KGHSH, CDR2 LQKENI. CDR3 in DNA: TGTGCCAGCTCACCAGGAGAGGCGTCAGGAAACACCATATATTTT. Its protein product is CASSPGEASGNTIYF.

The rearrangement joins TRBV6-2 or TRBV6-3 to TRBJ2-3, with D unresolved. Germline CDR1 is MNHEY and CDR2 is SVGEGT. V dropped 5 bases and J dropped 5 bases, with 14 bases sitting between them. This CDR3 spans 14 amino acids. CDR3 sequence (DNA): TGTGCCAGCAGTGCCGGCAATCGCGGAGATACGCAGTATTTT. Its translation is CASSAGNRGDTQYF.

A note on this clone: At one boundary the junction diverges from the germline segment, which might be a read error. The same CDR3 arises from other DNA sequences in this sample as well. V and J are TRBV9 and TRBJ1-2; the D gene is possibly TRBD1 (6 bases). Germline V gene sequence: CDR1 SGDLS, CDR2 YYNGEE. The CDR3 is made up of 16 amino acids. The CDR3 protein is CASSVGQGPHSYGYTF. The CDR3, as DNA: TGTGCCAGCAGCGTAGGTCAGGGGCCGCATTCGTATGGTTACACCTTC.

This clone occurred a few times. V usage is TRBV7-2 and J usage is TRBJ2-5; the D gene is possibly TRBD1 (6 bases). Germline V lookup: CDR1 SGHTA, CDR2 FQGNSA. The CDR3 spans 15 residues. Between the trimmed V and J ends, which lost 8 bases and 7 bases, there was a span of 23 bases. The CDR3, as DNA: TGTGCCAGCGGACCTAGTCAGGGGCCGCGAGGGACCCAGTACTTC. Its protein product is CASGPSQGPRGTQYF. Variable domain in full (rest from reference TRBV7-2 and TRBJ2-5): GAGVSQSPSNKVTEKGKDVELRCDPISGHTALYWYRQSLGQGLEFLIYFQGNSAPDKSGLPSDRFSAERTGGSVSTLTIQRTQQEDSAVYLCASGPSQGPRGTQYFGPGTRLLVL.

V usage is TRBV28 and J usage is TRBJ1-4; TRBD1 agrees at 8 bases. The V and J ends lost 4 bases and 6 bases, in that order; junction bases with no gene match: 10. CDR1 and CDR2 from the germline V gene are MDHEN and SYDVKM. The CDR3 contains 16 residues. Here the CDR3 reads CASSSISRGLDEKLFF. The CDR3 nucleotides read TGTGCCAGCAGTTCAATTTCCAGGGGGCTTGATGAAAAACTGTTTTTT.

The rearrangement links TRBV9 to TRBJ2-2; TRBD2 might be the D (6 bases). The CDR3 has 16 amino acids. The V end lost 0 bases, the J end lost 4 bases, and 13 bases lay between the germline ends. Germline V gene sequence: CDR1 SGDLS, CDR2 YYNGEE. The CDR3 region is CASSVDWAGFTGELFF. As DNA, the CDR3 is TGTGCCAGCAGCGTAGACTGGGCGGGGTTCACCGGGGAGCTGTTTTTT.

The chain is built from TRBV7-2 and TRBJ1-3; the match to TRBD1 covers 12 bases. The CDR3 length is 16 residues. Germline trimming cut 4 bases from V and 4 bases from J; bases unmatched to any gene: 5. Germline V lookup: CDR1 SGHTA, CDR2 FQGNSA. The CDR3 bases are TGTGCCAGCAGCTACTCCGGGACAGGGGGCGGAAACACCATATATTTT. Amino acids: CASSYSGTGGGNTIYF.